One and the same sample provided the 11 T cell receptor beta chains below, sequenced in a study of neurological immune-mediated disorders. TCRdb re-called the 5' RACE reads with MiXCR, one entry per CDR3 protein. The sample has approximately 45,000 distinct CDR3 sequences, more than 9.5% seen once; the top ten hold about 1.3%. Specimen: PBMCs. The receptors come from a female donor in good health.

This clonotype was seen a few times. V and J are TRBV29-1 and TRBJ2-2, with D possibly TRBD1 on 6 matching bases. CDR1 is SQVTM and CDR2 is ANQGSEA in the germline V gene. The CDR3 sequence is 15 residues long. V shed 4 bases and J shed 0 bases, with 12 bases lying between them. In nucleotides, the CDR3 is TGCAGCGTTGCCCGCACAGGGTCGAACACCGGGGAGCTGTTTTTT. This translates into CSVARTGSNTGELFF.

This clonotype was found many times. The rearrangement links TRBV5-6 to TRBJ1-1; possible D gene TRBD1, 5 bases. This CDR3 comprises 13 residues. Germline assignment: CDR1 SGHDT and CDR2 YYEEEE. The V end was cut by 4 bases, the J end by 5 bases, with 12 bases between. The CDR3 spells CASSPIRGTEAFF. DNA for the CDR3: TGTGCCAGCAGCCCGATTCGGGGGACTGAAGCTTTCTTT.

Notes on this clonotype: One junction end disagrees with the germline gene, perhaps due to a read error. The chain joins TRBV20-1 to TRBJ2-3; D may be TRBD2 (6 bases). Per the germline V gene, CDR1 is DFQATT and CDR2 is SNEGSKA (reference sequence). The CDR3 is 14 residues long. The CDR3 spells CSARGGRSTYTPYF. DNA of the CDR3: TGCAGTGCTAGAGGGGGGAGGAGCACATATACGCCGTATTTT.

The rearrangement uses TRBV9 and TRBJ1-6; 8 bases are shared with TRBD1. The germline V gene has CDR1 SGDLS and CDR2 YYNGEE. J was trimmed by 7 bases and V by 1 base; bases with no gene match: 16. The CDR3 spans 19 residues. CDR3 sequence (DNA): TGTGCCAGCAGCGTACCCCACGGGGTTTCAGGGGGCTTCAATTCACCCCTCCACTTT. This encodes CASSVPHGVSGGFNSPLHF.

At least ten counts were recorded for this clonotype. V is TRBV5-1 and J is TRBJ2-2; D assignment may be TRBD1 or TRBD2 (5 bases each). Trimming pared 4 bases from V and 1 base from J, leaving 11 bases between. The CDR3 spans 15 residues. Per the germline V gene, CDR1 is SGHRS and CDR2 is YFSETQ. CDR3 sequence: CASSRDQGNTGELFF. CDR3 DNA sequence: TGCGCCAGCAGCCGGGACCAGGGGAACACCGGGGAGCTGTTTTTT.

This clonotype was observed many times. The rearrangement uses TRBV6-2 or TRBV6-3 and TRBJ1-1, with a tentative D call TRBD1 (6 bases). The CDR3 contains 14 residues. CDR1 MNHEY and CDR2 SVGEGT come from the germline V gene. Trimming took 6 bases from V and 1 from J, leaving 12 bases between them. The CDR3, as DNA: TGTGCCAGCAGCCCCCCGGACAGGAACACTGAAGCTTTCTTT. Encoded protein: CASSPPDRNTEAFF.

Many counts were recorded for this clonotype. The chain uses TRBV29-1 and TRBJ2-3; the D gene could be TRBD1 or TRBD2 (5 bases each). V dropped 4 bases and J dropped 4 bases, with 15 bases sitting between them. Germline CDR1 SQVTM, CDR2 ANQGSEA. The CDR3 runs to 14 residues. The CDR3 DNA sequence: TGCAGCGTTGGAAGAGGGGCGCCCTCAGATACGCAGTATTTT. Its protein is CSVGRGAPSDTQYF.

Turning to this clonotype: A clone one base away is much larger, so this may be a read error. V is TRBV6-6 and J is TRBJ2-5; unclear D gene. The length of the CDR3 is 12 residues. CDR1 and CDR2 (germline): MNHNY, SVGAGI (reference sequence). CDR3 region: CAGSYSKETQYF. CDR3 sequence (DNA): TGTGCCGGCAGTTACTCGAAAGAGACCCAGTACTTC.

This clonotype was counted ten times or more. The V and J genes are TRBV7-9 and TRBJ1-2; no firm D call. Germline V gives CDR1 SEHNR, CDR2 FQNEAQ (reference sequence). V was shortened by 5 bases and J by 3 bases, with 13 bases between the two germline ends. CDR3 length equals 14 residues. CDR3 sequence reads: CASSPVLPDYGYTF. The CDR3 region has the DNA TGTGCCAGCAGCCCCGTGCTGCCCGACTATGGCTACACCTTC.

Many counts were recorded for this clonotype. The chain uses TRBV7-6 and TRBJ2-7, with a tentative D call TRBD1 (5 bases). Deletions cut 5 bases from V and 6 bases from J, with 17 bases between. From germline, CDR1 is SGHVS and CDR2 FNYEAQ. This CDR3 comprises 14 residues. The CDR3 region has the DNA TGTGCCAGCAGCCCGAGCCAGGGTTTGCCCGAGCAGTACTTC. This translates into CASSPSQGLPEQYF.

This clonotype was picked up many times. This rearrangement joins TRBV7-8 to TRBJ2-1; the match to TRBD2 covers 8 bases. The ends lost 0 bases at V and 7 bases at J; junction bases unmatched: 11. The CDR3 totals 17 residues. The V gene's germline CDR1 is SGHVS and CDR2 FQNEAQ. CDR3 in amino acids: CASSLAGGWLAGNEQFF. CDR3 DNA sequence: TGTGCCAGCAGCTTAGCGGGGGGTTGGTTAGCGGGGAATGAGCAGTTCTTC.